This T cell receptor beta chain is from a study of T cells expressing NK-cell markers. The overall study: HCMV seropositivity marked seven of the eight sequenced donors; one was seronegative.

UMIs were included in TCR beta cDNA generated by 5'RACE template switching. TCRdb reprocessed the 5' RACE reads, keeping one entry per CDR3 protein, no DNA. The listing contains some 120,000 distinct CDR3 sequences. Note on this clonotype: Its antigen remains unknown.

Study-level findings and limits: Among several donors, these clonotypes also ranked first in the CD3+CD56-NKG2C+ fraction.

Germline loops: CDR1 SGHDN, CDR2 FVKESK. CDR3 length: 12 residues. This chain joins TRBV14 and TRBJ2-5. The receptor comes from a woman between 18 and 70 years old in good health. The sequenced sample was blood T cells: a sorted CD56 or NKG2C T cell subset, CD4+ or CD8+ T cells, or bulk PBMC T cells (not recorded which). The CDR3 here is CASSDIQETQYF.